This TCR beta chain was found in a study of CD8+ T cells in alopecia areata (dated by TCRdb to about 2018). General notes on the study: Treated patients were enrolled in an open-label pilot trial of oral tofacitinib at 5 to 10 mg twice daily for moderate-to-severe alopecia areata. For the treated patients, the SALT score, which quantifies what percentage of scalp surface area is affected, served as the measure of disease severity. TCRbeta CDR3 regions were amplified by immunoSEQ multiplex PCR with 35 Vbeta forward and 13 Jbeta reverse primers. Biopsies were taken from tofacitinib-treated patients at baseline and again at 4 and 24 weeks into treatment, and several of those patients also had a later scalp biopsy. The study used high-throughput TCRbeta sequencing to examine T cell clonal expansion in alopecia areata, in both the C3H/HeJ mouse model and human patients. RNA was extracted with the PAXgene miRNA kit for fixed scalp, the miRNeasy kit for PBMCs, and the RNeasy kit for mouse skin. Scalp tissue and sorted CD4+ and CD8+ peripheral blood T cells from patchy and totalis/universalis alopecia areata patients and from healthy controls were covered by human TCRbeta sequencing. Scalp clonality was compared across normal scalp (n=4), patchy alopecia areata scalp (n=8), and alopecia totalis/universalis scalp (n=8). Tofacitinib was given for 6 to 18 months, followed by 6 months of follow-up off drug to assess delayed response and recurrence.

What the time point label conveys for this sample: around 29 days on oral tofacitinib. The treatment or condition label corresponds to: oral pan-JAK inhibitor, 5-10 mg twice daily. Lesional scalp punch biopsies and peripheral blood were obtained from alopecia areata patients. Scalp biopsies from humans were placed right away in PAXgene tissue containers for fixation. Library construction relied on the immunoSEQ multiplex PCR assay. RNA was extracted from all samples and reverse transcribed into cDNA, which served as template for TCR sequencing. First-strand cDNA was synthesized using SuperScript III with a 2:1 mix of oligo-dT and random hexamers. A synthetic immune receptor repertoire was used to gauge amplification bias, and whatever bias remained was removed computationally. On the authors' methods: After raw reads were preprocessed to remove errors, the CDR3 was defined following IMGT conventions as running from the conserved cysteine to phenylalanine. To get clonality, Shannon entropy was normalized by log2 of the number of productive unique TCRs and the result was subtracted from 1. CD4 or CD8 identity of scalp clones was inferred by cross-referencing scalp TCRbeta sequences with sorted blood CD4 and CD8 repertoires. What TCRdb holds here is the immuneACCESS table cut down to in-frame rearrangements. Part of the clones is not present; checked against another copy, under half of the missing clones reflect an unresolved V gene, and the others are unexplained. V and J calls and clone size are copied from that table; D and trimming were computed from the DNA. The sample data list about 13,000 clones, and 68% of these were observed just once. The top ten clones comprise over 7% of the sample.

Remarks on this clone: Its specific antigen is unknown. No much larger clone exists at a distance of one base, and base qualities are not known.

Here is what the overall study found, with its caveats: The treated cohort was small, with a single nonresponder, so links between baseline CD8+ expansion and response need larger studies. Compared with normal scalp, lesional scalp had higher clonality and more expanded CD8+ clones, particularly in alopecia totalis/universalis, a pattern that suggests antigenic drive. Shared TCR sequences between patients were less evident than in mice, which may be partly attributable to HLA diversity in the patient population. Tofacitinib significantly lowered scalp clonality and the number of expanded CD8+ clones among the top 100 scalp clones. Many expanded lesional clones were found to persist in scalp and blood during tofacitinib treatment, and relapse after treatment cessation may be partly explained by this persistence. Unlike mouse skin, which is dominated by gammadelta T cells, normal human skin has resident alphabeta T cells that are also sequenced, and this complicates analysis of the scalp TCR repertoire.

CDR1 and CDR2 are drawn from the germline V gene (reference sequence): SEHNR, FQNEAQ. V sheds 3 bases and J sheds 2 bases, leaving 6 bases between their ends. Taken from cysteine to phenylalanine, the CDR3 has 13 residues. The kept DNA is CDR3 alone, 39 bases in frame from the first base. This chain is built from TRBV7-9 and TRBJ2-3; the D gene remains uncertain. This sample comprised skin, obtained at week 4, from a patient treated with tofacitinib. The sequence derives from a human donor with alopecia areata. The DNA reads TGTGCCAGCAGCTTGAGCGCCACAGATACGCAGTATTTT. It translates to CASSLSATDTQYF.